The 10 T cell receptor beta chains reported below all come from one sample, sequenced in a study of cytomegalovirus exposure and HLA in healthy donors. The PCR contained 60 Vbeta and 13 Jbeta primers. TCRdb keeps only in-frame clones here, not all; method: immunoSEQ multiplex PCR. Of more than 95,000 clones in the sample, 80% were seen once. Sequenced: PBMCs. These receptors originate from a female donor in good health and CMV-seronegative.

This clone has just one count. The genes are TRBV19 and TRBJ1-2; D call uncertain. CDR1 is LNHDA and CDR2 is SQIVND in the germline V gene (reference sequence). The CDR3 is 11 residues long. With 4 bases removed from V and 4 bases from J, the gap between germline ends came to 4 bases. CDR3 loop: CASSTGYGYTF. In DNA, the CDR3 is TGTGCCAGTAGTACAGGCTATGGCTACACCTTC.

The chain combines TRBV28 with TRBJ2-1, with D possibly matching TRBD1 (8 bases). V dropped 3 bases and J dropped 6 bases, with 24 bases sitting between them. The CDR3 is 18 amino acids. Germline loops: CDR1 MDHEN, CDR2 SYDVKM. Here the CDR3 reads CASSLFGTGRGGSNEQFF. In DNA form, the CDR3 reads TGTGCCAGCAGTTTGTTCGGGACAGGCAGGGGGGGGAGCAATGAGCAGTTCTTC.

The J gene is TRBJ1-4, the V gene TRBV30; D is undetermined. CDR1 and CDR2 (germline): GTSNPN, SVGIG (reference sequence). Trimming cost V 8 bases and J 0 bases, with 10 bases left between them. This CDR3 is 13 amino acids long. The CDR3 here is CARSRATNEKLFF. CDR3 DNA sequence: TGTGCCCGCTCGCGGGCAACTAATGAAAAACTGTTTTTT. Filled out from reference TRBV30 and TRBJ1-4, the complete variable domain reads SQTIHQWPATLVQPVGSPLSLECTVEGTSNPNLYWYRQAAGRGLQLLFYSVGIGQISSEVPQNLSASRPQDRQFILSSKKLLLSDSGFYLCARSRATNEKLFFGSGTQLSVL.

V and J are TRBV29-1 and TRBJ2-7; no clear D gene. This CDR3 is 12 amino acids long. Per germline, CDR1 SQVTM and CDR2 ANQGSEA. V gave up 4 bases and J gave up 0 bases, with 7 bases separating them. DNA of the CDR3: TGCAGCGTTGTTAGTAGCTCCTACGAGCAGTACTTC. Its protein is CSVVSSSYEQYF.

The chain is built from TRBV11-2 and TRBJ2-7; 9 positions agree with TRBD2. This CDR3 contains 14 residues. Germline CDR1 and CDR2: SGHAT and FQNNGV. The trim removed 4 bases at V and 3 bases at J, leaving 4 bases unmatched. CDR3 protein: CASSWAGGYYEQYF. CDR3 coding DNA: TGTGCCAGCAGCTGGGCGGGAGGGTACTACGAGCAGTACTTC. Full variable domain (outside the CDR3, taken from reference TRBV11-2 and TRBJ2-7): EAGVAQSPRYKIIEKRQSVAFWCNPISGHATLYWYQQILGQGPKLLIQFQNNGVVDDSQLPKDRFSAERLKGVDSTLKIQPAKLEDSAVYLCASSWAGGYYEQYFGPGTRLTVT.

The chain is built from TRBV20-1 and TRBJ1-1, with D perhaps matching TRBD1 (5 bases). V lost 5 bases and J 8 bases, leaving 12 bases between the germline ends. The CDR3 totals 11 residues. Germline loops: CDR1 DFQATT, CDR2 SNEGSKA (reference sequence). The DNA for the CDR3 is TGCAGTGCTCGCCGGGGGTCCGAAGCTTTCTTT. This codes for CSARRGSEAFF.

This chain joins TRBV4-1 and TRBJ2-3, with 7 bases aligning to TRBD2. The J segment lost 1 base and the V segment lost 2 bases, leaving 6 bases of the junction unmatched. CDR1 and CDR2 (germline): MGHRA, YSYEKL. The CDR3 covers 16 residues. In DNA, the CDR3 is TGCGCCAGCAGCCAACAACCCAGCGGGGGCACAGATACGCAGTATTTT. It encodes CASSQQPSGGTDTQYF.

This chain links TRBV19 with TRBJ2-2; the match to TRBD2 covers 7 bases. V lost 5 bases, J lost 0 bases, and 3 bases stayed unmatched. The germline V gene has CDR1 LNHDA and CDR2 SQIVND (reference sequence). CDR3 size: 15 residues. Written as DNA, the CDR3 is TGTGCCAGTAGTGCGGGGGACGCGAACACCGGGGAGCTGTTTTTT. This gives the protein CASSAGDANTGELFF.

V is TRBV30 and J is TRBJ1-6; D not certain. The CDR3 loop spans 13 amino acids. Germline V gene lookup returns CDR1 GTSNPN and CDR2 SVGIG (reference sequence). V was pared by 3 bases and J by 7 bases, with 10 bases between. CDR3 sequence (DNA): TGTGCCTGGAGAGTTAACGGGAATTCACCCCTCCACTTT. Its translation is CAWRVNGNSPLHF.

The chain joins TRBV18 to TRBJ2-7, with 7 bases lining up with TRBD2. The CDR3 extends over 14 amino acids. CDR1 and CDR2 from the germline V gene are KGHSH and LQKENI. V dropped 5 bases and J dropped 5; count of bases not matched to a gene: 9. CDR3 in amino acids: CASSDLREFNEQYF. DNA for the CDR3: TGTGCCAGCTCAGATTTGCGGGAGTTCAACGAGCAGTACTTC.